These 17 T cell receptor beta chains originate from one sample sequenced in a study of blood T cell repertoires in COVID-19. Assay: immunoSEQ multiplex PCR; the TCRdb copy retains only in-frame clones and omits some. The sample yields 65,000 to 75,000 clones, roughly 89% seen once. The specimen was peripheral blood. The receptors come from a woman aged 50 to 65 with active COVID-19.

This chain connects TRBV28 to TRBJ2-1; 10 bases are shared with TRBD2. The CDR3 loop spans 20 amino acids. Germline V CDR1 and CDR2: MDHEN, SYDVKM. V was clipped by 2 bases and J by 1 base; unmatched bases: 14. In nucleotides, the CDR3 is TGTGCCAGCAGTTTACTGTTAGCGGGAGGCGGTTACGGTTCCTACAATGAGCAGTTCTTC. Amino acid sequence: CASSLLLAGGGYGSYNEQFF.

This chain connects TRBV18 to TRBJ2-1, with D tentatively TRBD2 (6 bases). The CDR3 contains 13 residues. Trimming removed 4 bases from V and 4 bases from J, with 8 bases in between. Germline V gives CDR1 KGHSH, CDR2 LQKENI. Here the CDR3 reads CASSRGIYNEQFF. The CDR3 coding sequence is TGTGCCAGCTCACGCGGGATTTACAATGAGCAGTTCTTC.

The chain has TRBV18 and TRBJ2-1; D unclear. V lost 3 bases and J 5 bases, leaving 20 bases between the germline ends. The CDR3 is made up of 17 amino acids. In germline, CDR1 is KGHSH, CDR2 LQKENI. CDR3 sequence: CASSPSVELLTNNEQFF. CDR3 DNA: TGTGCCAGCTCACCGAGCGTAGAACTATTAACGAACAATGAGCAGTTCTTC. The variable domain in full, with the rest retrieved from reference TRBV18 and TRBJ2-1, is NAGVMQNPRHLVRRRGQEARLRCSPMKGHSHVYWYRQLPEEGLKFMVYLQKENIIDESGMPKERFSAEFPKEGPSILRIQQVVRGDSAAYFCASSPSVELLTNNEQFFGPGTRLTVL.

The chain joins TRBV9 to TRBJ2-7, with D maybe TRBD1 (6 bases). The germline gives CDR1 SGDLS, CDR2 YYNGEE. The CDR3 is made up of 15 amino acids. V dropped 2 bases and J dropped 4 bases, with 16 bases sitting between them. CDR3 protein: CASSVDQGRQYEQYF. DNA of the CDR3: TGTGCCAGCAGCGTCGACCAGGGGAGACAATACGAGCAGTACTTC.

The chain employs TRBV15 and TRBJ2-2; D is possibly TRBD1 (6 bases). Between the trimmed V and J ends, which lost 0 bases and 6 bases, there was a span of 11 bases. The V gene's germline CDR1 is LNHNV and CDR2 YYDKDF (reference sequence). The CDR3 spans 15 residues. In DNA, the CDR3 is TGTGCCACCAGCAGAGATTTAGAGGGGGCCGGGGAGCTGTTTTTT. Protein: CATSRDLEGAGELFF.

Here the CDR3 DNA reads TGTGCCAGCAGCCAAGATTCGGGGAATACGCAGTATTTT. Encoded protein: CASSQDSGNTQYF. This chain links TRBV3-1 (or the pseudogene TRBV3-2) with TRBJ2-3; D is perhaps TRBD2 (5 bases). The germline V gene encodes CDR1 LGHDT and CDR2 YNNKEL (reference sequence). Trimming left V 0 bases short and J 7 bases short, with 8 bases between. This CDR3 spans 13 amino acids.

The chain has TRBV10-3 and TRBJ2-1, with TRBD1 matching over 8 bases. J lost 8 bases, V lost 7 bases, and 7 bases had no gene match. CDR1 is ENHRY, CDR2 SYGVKD, per germline. This CDR3 comprises 13 residues. CDR3 region: CAINTGGSYEQFF. The CDR3 coding sequence is TGTGCCATCAACACAGGGGGTAGTTATGAGCAGTTCTTC.

This chain uses TRBV18 with TRBJ2-3, with TRBD1 as a possible D gene (6 bases). This CDR3 has 16 amino acids. CDR1 is KGHSH, CDR2 LQKENI, per germline. Deletions cut 4 bases from V and 4 bases from J, with 18 bases between. This CDR3 is CASSLLTGTSADTQYF. DNA for the CDR3: TGTGCCAGCTCACTACTAACCGGGACATCGGCAGATACGCAGTATTTT.

V and J are TRBV5-1 and TRBJ1-2, with D tentatively TRBD1 (6 bases). The CDR3 spans 14 residues. The ends were cut back, 0 bases at V and 2 bases at J, with 8 bases in the middle. Germline V gene sequence: CDR1 SGHRS, CDR2 YFSETQ. CDR3 amino acids: CASSLADRNYGYTF. Written as DNA, the CDR3 is TGCGCCAGCAGCTTGGCAGACAGGAACTATGGCTACACCTTC.

The chain joins TRBV6-6 to TRBJ2-1, with D possibly being TRBD2 (5 bases). The CDR3 has 17 residues. CDR1 MNHNY and CDR2 SVGAGI come from the germline V gene (reference sequence). V was trimmed by 5 bases and J by 2 bases, leaving 19 bases between them. The CDR3 DNA is TGTGCCAGCAGTCCCTCGAGGGCGGGCAGCACCTACAATGAGCAGTTCTTC. It specifies CASSPSRAGSTYNEQFF.

This clone was recorded a few times. The chain combines TRBV7-9 with TRBJ2-3; TRBD1 matches 10 bases. The CDR3 runs 14 residues. V trimming: 5 bases; J trimming: 2 bases; junction bases outside the gene matches: 1. Germline V gene sequence: CDR1 SEHNR, CDR2 FQNEAQ (reference sequence). CDR3 DNA sequence: TGTGCCAGCAGCGGGACAGGGGCCACAGATACGCAGTATTTT. It translates to CASSGTGATDTQYF.

This clone appeared a single time. The chain is built from TRBV2 and TRBJ1-2; a possible D gene is TRBD1 (5 bases). Trimming stripped 6 bases from V and 4 bases from J, with 15 bases between. CDR3 length: 14 amino acids. Germline CDR1 is SNHLY and CDR2 is FYNNEI. The CDR3 DNA follows: TGTGCCAGCAGCATTGACAGTCAGGTCTATGGCTACACCTTC. Its protein is CASSIDSQVYGYTF. The complete variable domain, with remaining parts taken from reference TRBV2 and TRBJ1-2, reads EPEVTQTPSHQVTQMGQEVILRCVPISNHLYFYWYRQILGQKVEFLVSFYNNEISEKSEIFDDQFSVERPDGSNFTLKIRSTKLEDSAMYFCASSIDSQVYGYTFGSGTRLTVV.

This clone was recorded only once. An end of the junction differs from the germline gene, which may be a read error. V gene TRBV11-2 combines with J gene TRBJ1-1; D remains unclear. The CDR3 covers 15 residues. Germline CDR1 and CDR2: SGHAT and FQNNGV. The CDR3 DNA follows: TGTGCCAGCAGCCTAGAGGGCAAACTGAACACTGAAGCTTTCTTT. Residues: CASSLEGKLNTEAFF.

The genes are TRBV5-1 and TRBJ1-4; no definite D call. Trimming cost V 2 bases and J 0 bases, with 8 bases left between them. This CDR3 is built from 15 residues. CDR1 is SGHRS and CDR2 is YFSETQ in the germline V gene. The CDR3 protein is CASSFAGSTNEKLFF. DNA for the CDR3: TGCGCCAGCAGCTTTGCGGGGTCAACTAATGAAAAACTGTTTTTT.

This clone was recorded a few times. The chain couples TRBV5-1 to TRBJ1-2; 7 positions match TRBD1. V lost 4 bases, J lost 4 bases, and 19 bases stayed unmatched. The germline V gene encodes CDR1 SGHRS and CDR2 YFSETQ. CDR3 length equals 18 residues. The CDR3 nucleotides are TGCGCCAGCAGCCAAACCGGGACAGCACCTACATTGAGCTATGGCTACACCTTC. Amino acid sequence: CASSQTGTAPTLSYGYTF.

The chain is built from TRBV9 and TRBJ2-5; 16 nucleotides align to TRBD2. The trim removed 0 bases at V and 4 bases at J, leaving 15 bases unmatched. The CDR3 runs to 21 residues. In germline, CDR1 is SGDLS, CDR2 YYNGEE. CDR3 bases: TGTGCCAGCAGCGTAGGCACGGGACTAGCGGGAGGGCCCCTACTGCGAGAGACCCAGTACTTC. Translation gives CASSVGTGLAGGPLLRETQYF.

The CDR3: CASSFDPTGGQPQHF. CDR3 sequence (DNA): TGCGCCAGCAGCTTTGATCCGACAGGGGGTCAGCCCCAGCATTTT. This sequence joins TRBV5-1 and TRBJ1-5, with 9 positions matching TRBD1. J was trimmed by 6 bases and V by 2 bases; bases with no gene match: 6. The CDR3 covers 15 residues. The V gene's germline CDR1 is SGHRS and CDR2 YFSETQ.